The source of this T cell receptor (beta chain) is a study of T cell changes during pregnancy in multiple sclerosis. The data were produced by immunoSEQ multiplex PCR, yet TCRdb's version contains in-frame clones alone and is incomplete. Of about 80,000 clones in the sample, roughly nine tenths were seen once. CDR3 length: 11 residues. Germline V gene lookup returns CDR1 PRHDT and CDR2 FYEKMQ (reference sequence). V was pared by 6 bases and J by 8 bases, with 7 bases between. The chain combines TRBV13 with TRBJ2-2; the D gene is possibly TRBD1 (6 bases). The source was peripheral blood, collected before pregnancy. This receptor was identified in a female donor with multiple sclerosis, enrolled in a pregnancy study. The CDR3 DNA follows: TGTGCCAGCAGGAGGGGGGGGGAGCTGTTTTTT. Protein sequence: CASRRGGELFF. The variable domain in full, with the rest retrieved from reference TRBV13 and TRBJ2-2, is AAGVIQSPRHLIKEKRETATLKCYPIPRHDTVYWYQQGPGQDPQFLISFYEKMQSDKGSIPDRFSAQQFSDYHSELNMSSLELGDSALYFCASRRGGELFFGEGSRLTVL.